One sample yielded the 13 T cell receptor beta chains listed below, sequenced in a study of shared clonotypes between healthy human individuals. Generated by immunoSEQ multiplex PCR, the TCRdb table keeps only in-frame clones and is missing some. This table has over a million clones, around 78% appearing once. Sequencing was carried out using memory CD4+ T cells from PBMCs. Subset denoted: CD45RA-negative fraction. The receptors stem from a man between 18 and 29 years old in good health. Some clones in this sample may be carry-over from other donors' samples.

The chain carries TRBV4-1 and TRBJ1-5; tentative D call: TRBD1 (5 bases). Per germline, CDR1 MGHRA and CDR2 YSYEKL. This CDR3 contains 15 residues. The V end was cut by 0 bases, the J end by 0 bases, with 6 bases between. CDR3: CASSQDGGSNQPQHF. Here the CDR3 DNA reads TGCGCCAGCAGCCAAGATGGGGGTAGCAATCAGCCCCAGCATTTT.

J is TRBJ2-5 and V is TRBV2; TRBD2 agrees at 8 bases. Germline trimming cut 5 bases from V and 5 bases from J; bases unmatched to any gene: 10. The CDR3 runs 15 residues. The germline CDR1 and CDR2 sequences are SNHLY and FYNNEI. DNA of the CDR3: TGTGCCAGCAGTCCCAGACTAGCGCCCGTGGAGACCCAGTACTTC. It translates to CASSPRLAPVETQYF.

The chain recombines TRBV4-1 with TRBJ2-7; TRBD2 might be the D (6 bases). This CDR3 spans 13 amino acids. Germline-derived CDR1 and CDR2 are MGHRA and YSYEKL. V was clipped by 1 base and J by 2 bases, with 6 bases between them. Written as DNA, the CDR3 is TGCGCCAGCAGCCAAGCGGGGGCCTACGAGCAGTACTTC. It codes for CASSQAGAYEQYF.

The gene calls are TRBV6-1 and TRBJ1-1; TRBD1 is a possible D gene (5 bases). V gave up 2 bases and J gave up 6 bases, with 13 bases separating them. The CDR3 runs to 14 residues. The germline gives CDR1 MNHNS, CDR2 SASEGT. In DNA, the CDR3 is TGTGCCAGCAGTGAATCTTACGGAGGGGCTGAAGCTTTCTTT. This gives the protein CASSESYGGAEAFF.

The V and J genes are TRBV2 and TRBJ2-7; 9 bases are a match to TRBD1. The CDR3 is made up of 16 amino acids. V trimming: 3 bases; J trimming: 1 base; junction bases outside the gene matches: 7. Germline CDR1 SNHLY, CDR2 FYNNEI. The CDR3 bases are TGTGCCAGCAGTGAGAGACTACAGGGGGCATCCTACGAGCAGTACTTC. As protein: CASSERLQGASYEQYF.

This clone was detected once. This chain connects TRBV15 to TRBJ1-5; D unclear. V lost 0 bases and J lost 6, with 12 bases in between. The CDR3 consists of 15 residues. Per the germline V gene, CDR1 is LNHNV and CDR2 is YYDKDF (reference sequence). The CDR3 DNA follows: TGTGCCACCAGCAGAGATCGGCAGCCGCCTCAGCCCCAGCATTTT. Encoded protein: CATSRDRQPPQPQHF.

The rearrangement uses TRBV28 and TRBJ2-3; 10 bases fit TRBD2. The V gene end was trimmed by 7 bases and the J gene end by 3 bases; junction bases not matched to a gene: 1. The CDR3 runs to 13 residues. Germline CDR1 is MDHEN and CDR2 is SYDVKM. DNA of the CDR3: TGTGCCAGCATGACTAGCGGGACAGATACGCAGTATTTT. Its translation is CASMTSGTDTQYF.

The rearrangement links TRBV11-3 to TRBJ1-1, with D unclear. The V and J ends lost 5 bases and 4 bases respectively, with 17 bases between them. The CDR3 is 15 residues long. The germline V gene has CDR1 SGHNT and CDR2 YENEEA. CDR3 bases: TGTGCCAGCAGCCCTAACCCCCGGCAGATCACTGAAGCTTTCTTT. Protein: CASSPNPRQITEAFF.

The gene calls are TRBV5-1 and TRBJ2-3, with a tentative D call TRBD2 (6 bases). The length of the CDR3 is 15 residues. Germline loops: CDR1 SGHRS, CDR2 YFSETQ. Trimming shortened V by 3 bases and J by 0 bases, and 11 bases separated the two germline ends. The chain's CDR3 is CASSYLGTSTDTQYF. CDR3 in DNA: TGCGCCAGCAGCTACCTAGGGACTAGCACAGATACGCAGTATTTT.

The chain is built from TRBV6-1 and TRBJ1-2; D is unclear. The V gene's germline CDR1 is MNHNS and CDR2 SASEGT. The CDR3 contains 14 residues. Trimming removed 2 bases from V and 7 bases from J, with 14 bases in between. Written as DNA, the CDR3 is TGTGCCAGCAGTGAAAACGGGTACTATGGTGGCTACACCTTC. The encoded protein is CASSENGYYGGYTF.

The genes are TRBV11-2 and TRBJ1-2, with no clear D. Between the trimmed V and J ends, which lost 5 bases and 7 bases, there was a span of 17 bases. CDR3 length equals 14 residues. CDR1 is SGHAT and CDR2 is FQNNGV in the germline V gene. The CDR3 bases are TGTGCCAGCAGCCCATACGACACAGCTGGTGGCTACACCTTC. Its protein product is CASSPYDTAGGYTF. The whole variable domain, remainder taken from reference TRBV11-2 and TRBJ1-2, is EAGVAQSPRYKIIEKRQSVAFWCNPISGHATLYWYQQILGQGPKLLIQFQNNGVVDDSQLPKDRFSAERLKGVDSTLKIQPAKLEDSAVYLCASSPYDTAGGYTFGSGTRLTVV.

This clone occurred a few times. The chain recombines TRBV4-1 with TRBJ1-5, with 9 bases identical to TRBD1. This CDR3 is 14 amino acids long. V lost 6 bases to trimming and J lost 6 bases; unmatched junction nucleotides: 6. Germline-derived CDR1 and CDR2 are MGHRA and YSYEKL. CDR3 DNA sequence: TGCGCCAGCAGACAAACAGGGGGCAGTCAGCCCCAGCATTTT. Translated: CASRQTGGSQPQHF.

The genes are TRBV19 and TRBJ2-2; 7 nucleotides agree with TRBD2. With V trimmed by 7 bases and J by 0 bases, 8 bases remained unmatched. The germline V gene encodes CDR1 LNHDA and CDR2 SQIVND (reference sequence). CDR3 length equals 16 residues. This CDR3 reads CASNRASGTNTGELFF. The CDR3, as DNA: TGTGCCAGTAATCGGGCTAGCGGAACGAACACCGGGGAGCTGTTTTTT. The variable domain in full, with the rest retrieved from reference TRBV19 and TRBJ2-2, is DGGITQSPKYLFRKEGQNVTLSCEQNLNHDAMYWYRQDPGQGLRLIYYSQIVNDFQKGDIAEGYSVSREKKESFPLTVTSAQKNPTAFYLCASNRASGTNTGELFFGEGSRLTVL.